These 18 T cell receptor beta chains came from one sample sequenced in a study of tissue T cells after allogeneic stem cell transplantation (dated by TCRdb to the early 2020s). The receptor library was made with the immunoSEQ multiplex PCR assay. What TCRdb holds here is the immuneACCESS table cut down to in-frame rearrangements. Part of the clones is not present; checked against another copy, under half of the missing clones reflect an unresolved V gene, and the others are unexplained. The sample table records 8,500 to 9,000 clones; 40% to 50% of these occur just once. The ten biggest clones cover approximately 1.6% of the sample. Sample time point, as interpreted from the label and publication: mouse harvest day 7 after allogeneic transplant. Each mouse graft, delivered by tail vein injection, combined 10^6 splenic CD5+ T cells with 10^7 T-cell-depleted bone marrow cells. The specimen was skin. These receptors came from a female BALB/c mouse given C57BL/6 T cells with graft-versus-host disease after an allogeneic hematopoietic cell transplant.

This clone was seen only a few times. Mouse names are used for the genes. Read coverage stops 1 residue before the CDR3 terminus; the germline J gene supplies the remainder. The rearrangement joins TRBV13-2 to TRBJ1-6; D is ambiguous. TRBJ1-6 falls under the ORF class, with uncertain function. The CDR3 loop spans 14 amino acids. V dropped 4 bases and J dropped 0 bases, with 5 bases sitting between them. Germline V CDR1 and CDR2: NNHNN, SYGAGS (reference sequence). CDR3 protein: CASGQASYNSPLYF. The sequenced CDR3 bases are TGTGCCAGCGGTCAGGCTTCCTATAATTCGCCCCTCTAC.

Turning to this clone: Gene names denote mouse genes. The read terminates 1 residue ahead of where the CDR3 ends, so the germline J gene completes it. The chain carries TRBV5 and TRBJ2-3; TRBD1 matches at 8 bases. Germline-derived CDR1 and CDR2 are LGHNA and YNLKQL (reference sequence). The junction had 4 bases not matched to a gene; V was cut back by 5 bases and J by 3 bases. This CDR3 region has 14 residues. Incomplete CDR3 DNA: TGTGCCAGCAGCAGACAGGGGTGGGCAGAAACGCTGTAT. This translates into CASSRQGWAETLY. The full CDR3 sequence reads CASSRQGWAETLYF.

This clone has only a few counts. The gene names here belong to mouse. The CDR3 goes on 1 residue after the read ends, and that part is filled in from the germline J gene. V gene TRBV26 combines with J gene TRBJ2-7, with 8 bases that match TRBD2. CDR1 is KGHPV and CDR2 is FQNQEV in the germline V gene (reference sequence). Losses at the gene ends were 6 bases for V and 4 bases for J; bases not matched to a gene: 5. The CDR3 length is 13 residues. The CDR3 bases that were read are TGTGCCAGCAGGCTGGGGGGTCCGTATGAACAGTAC. Its protein is CASRLGGPYEQY. The full CDR3 reads CASRLGGPYEQYF.

Details on this clone: Genes here carry mouse names. The CDR3 goes on 1 residue after the read ends, and that part is filled in from the germline J gene. V and J are TRBV4 and TRBJ1-6; D is unresolved. TRBJ1-6 is recorded as an ORF, its role being uncertain. With 4 bases removed from V and 0 bases from J, the gap between germline ends came to 1 base. The length of the CDR3 is 13 residues. In germline, CDR1 is LGHDT, CDR2 YNNKQL (reference sequence). CDR3 bases read: TGTGCCAGCAGCTCTTCCTATAATTCGCCCCTCTAC. Translated: CASSSSYNSPLY. From start to end, the CDR3 is CASSSSYNSPLYF.

This clone was seen more than once but under ten times. Germline and genes: mouse. The read falls 1 residue short of the CDR3 end, and the missing part is taken from the germline J gene. The chain recombines TRBV16 with TRBJ1-4, with D unresolved. The germline V gene encodes CDR1 SGHSA and CDR2 FRNQAP. The CDR3 is 14 residues long. The germline V and J ends were trimmed by 1 base and 3 bases, with 6 bases remaining between them. The covered CDR3 bases are TGTGCAAGCAGCTTAGGGGCGGCCAACGAAAGATTATTT. It is translated as CASSLGAANERLF. The full CDR3 is CASSLGAANERLFF. The complete variable domain, with remaining parts taken from reference TRBV16 and TRBJ1-4, reads NAGVIQTPRHKVTGKGQEATLWCEPISGHSAVFWYRQTIVQGLEFLTYFRNQAPIDDSGMPKERFSAQMPNQSHSTLKIQSTQPQDSAVYLCASSLGAANERLFFGHGTKLSVL.

About this clone itself: The gene names given are mouse names. CDR3: CASSFWAGWAEQFF. The DNA read from the CDR3 is TGTGCCAGCAGTTTCTGGGCAGGGTGGGCTGAGCAGTTC. V gene TRBV14 combines with J gene TRBJ2-1, with a tentative D call TRBD1 (5 bases). The sequence runs out 1 residue before the end of the CDR3; the remainder is reconstructed from the germline J gene. Trimming removed 0 bases at V and 7 bases at J, with 11 bases between. The CDR3 consists of 14 residues. CDR1 and CDR2 from the germline V gene are SGHDT and FRDEAV.

Points on this clone: Gene names and germline refer to mouse. The read falls 1 residue short of the CDR3 end, and the missing part is taken from the germline J gene. This rearrangement joins TRBV26 to TRBJ2-5; D may match TRBD1 or TRBD2 (5 bases each). Trimming stripped 1 base from V and 7 bases from J, with 9 bases between. The CDR3 runs 13 residues. CDR1 and CDR2 from the germline V gene are KGHPV and FQNQEV (reference sequence). The CDR3 bases that were read are TGTGCCAGCAGTCTGTTCGGGACGAACACCCAGTAC. Its protein is CASSLFGTNTQY. The whole CDR3 sequence reads CASSLFGTNTQYF.

A word on this clone: Mouse names are used for the genes. The sequenced fragment ends 1 residue before the CDR3 boundary, so the rest is inferred from the germline J gene. The chain is built from TRBV23 and TRBJ1-6. TRBJ1-6 is assigned to the ORF class and has an uncertain function. This CDR3 spans 14 amino acids. Germline CDR1 KGHTA, CDR2 FQNQQP. Partial CDR3 DNA: TGCTCCAGCAGTCACCTTTCCTATAATTCGCCCCTCTAC. Translation: CSSSHLSYNSPLY. The whole CDR3 is CSSSHLSYNSPLYF.

A word on this clone: Genes here carry mouse names. The sequenced fragment ends 1 residue before the CDR3 boundary, so the rest is inferred from the germline J gene. This CDR3 is also generated by other DNA sequences in the sample. The J gene is TRBJ1-2, the V gene TRBV1, with D possibly being TRBD1 (6 bases). Germline V gives CDR1 NSQYPW, CDR2 LRSPGD (reference sequence). Trimming cost V 3 bases and J 1 base, with 9 bases left between them. This CDR3 has 14 amino acids. The chain's CDR3 is CTCSARDKNSDYTF. CDR3 DNA (partial): TGCACCTGCAGTGCCCGGGACAAAAACTCCGACTACACC.

As concerns this clone: Each gene name is a mouse one. The read gets to within 1 residue of the CDR3 end, and the germline J gene fills in the rest. This chain links TRBV13-2 with TRBJ2-3; the D is unclear. This CDR3 region has 15 residues. Germline V gene sequence: CDR1 NNHNN, CDR2 SYGAGS (reference sequence). The V gene lost 0 bases and the J gene lost 0 bases, with 8 bases spanning the gap. CDR3 bases read: TGTGCCAGCGGTGATGCTCTGGCTAGTGCAGAAACGCTGTAT. Its translation is CASGDALASAETLY. The complete CDR3 protein is CASGDALASAETLYF.

In this sample, this clone turned up a few times. A clone one base away is much larger, so this may be a read error. The gene symbols are mouse symbols. Read data end 1 residue before the CDR3 end; the end is taken from the germline J gene. The chain links TRBV13-1 to TRBJ2-7; D uncertain. Germline values: CDR1 NSHNY, CDR2 SYGAGN. V lost 1 base and J lost 0, with 2 bases in between. There are 12 residues in the CDR3. The CDR3: CASSDNSYEQYF. The sequenced CDR3 bases are TGTGCCAGCAGTGATAACTCCTATGAACAGTAC.

On this clone: The gene symbols are mouse symbols. The read ends 1 residue early relative to the CDR3; the germline J gene fills the gap. This chain uses TRBV12-1 with TRBJ2-1, with D uncertain. This CDR3 is built from 12 residues. The V end was cut by 2 bases, the J end by 4 bases, with 5 bases between. The germline V gene has CDR1 SGHSN and CDR2 HYEKVE. CDR3 DNA (partial): TGTGCCAGCTCTCCCGGGTATGCTGAGCAGTTC. This encodes CASSPGYAEQF. The whole CDR3 sequence reads CASSPGYAEQFF.

In the case of this clone: The gene names given are mouse names. The read comes to an end 1 residue before the CDR3 does, leaving the germline J gene to fill in the end. This rearrangement joins TRBV26 to TRBJ2-1; the D gene is possibly TRBD2 (6 bases). Germline V lookup: CDR1 KGHPV, CDR2 FQNQEV (reference sequence). The CDR3 extends over 14 amino acids. Trimming pared 4 bases from V and 1 base from J, leaving 8 bases between. This chain's CDR3 is CASSPLGNYAEQFF. The covered CDR3 bases are TGTGCCAGCAGTCCTCTGGGGAACTATGCTGAGCAGTTC.

Regarding this clone: The gene symbols are mouse symbols. The CDR3 is cut off 1 residue early in the read; its end comes from the germline J gene. The J gene is TRBJ2-7, the V gene TRBV16, with 9 bases identical to TRBD1. The V gene end was trimmed by 5 bases and the J gene end by 3 bases; junction bases not matched to a gene: 5. Germline CDR1 and CDR2: SGHSA and FRNQAP. This CDR3 is built from 14 residues. The CDR3 bases that were read are TGTGCAAGCAGCACACAGGGGGCTCTCTATGAACAGTAC. Translated, it gives CASSTQGALYEQY. From start to end, the CDR3 is CASSTQGALYEQYF.

Regarding this clone: The genes are named according to mouse. The missing CDR3 end, 1 residue past where the read stops, is filled in from the germline J gene. The gene calls are TRBV26 and TRBJ1-2, with a possible D match to TRBD1 (5 bases). Germline CDR1 is KGHPV and CDR2 is FQNQEV (reference sequence). Trimming removed 2 bases at V and 0 bases at J, with 10 bases between. The CDR3 runs to 15 residues. The CDR3 bases that were read are TGTGCCAGCAGTCTGCGGGGGGGTTCAAACTCCGACTACACC. Its translation is CASSLRGGSNSDYT. The whole CDR3 protein reads CASSLRGGSNSDYTF.

Comments on this clone: Genes here carry mouse names. The observed sequence ends 1 residue before the CDR3 terminus, with the missing tail filled in from the germline J gene. This chain links TRBV14 with TRBJ1-2; a possible D gene is TRBD1 (5 bases). The CDR3 is made up of 14 amino acids. Germline CDR1 SGHDT, CDR2 FRDEAV. With 1 base removed from V and 0 bases from J, the gap between germline ends came to 7 bases. The chain's CDR3 is CASSFPGANSDYTF. CDR3 bases read: TGTGCCAGCAGTTTCCCGGGGGCAAACTCCGACTACACC. Drawing the rest from reference TRBV14 and TRBJ1-2, the complete variable domain is EAGVTQSPRYAVLQEGQAVSFWCDPISGHDTLYWYQQPRDQGPQLLVYFRDEAVIDNSQLPSDRFSAVRPKGTNSTLKIQSAKQGDTATYLCASSFPGANSDYTFGSGTRLLVI.

As to this clone: The gene names given are mouse names. The read stops 1 residue short of the end of the CDR3; the missing end is completed from the germline J gene. The chain recombines TRBV26 with TRBJ2-7, with D possibly TRBD1 on 6 matching bases. The V end was cut by 6 bases, the J end by 0 bases, with 12 bases between. CDR3 length: 14 residues. Germline V gives CDR1 KGHPV, CDR2 FQNQEV (reference sequence). The CDR3 sequence is CASSPGHLSYEQYF. The DNA read from the CDR3 is TGTGCCAGCAGCCCGGGACATCTCTCCTATGAACAGTAC.

As regards this clone: The genes and germline here are from mouse. The missing CDR3 end, 1 residue past where the read stops, is filled in from the germline J gene. This chain connects TRBV26 to TRBJ1-3; tentatively, D is TRBD1 (6 bases). The CDR3 totals 15 residues. CDR1 is KGHPV and CDR2 is FQNQEV in the germline V gene (reference sequence). V gave up 2 bases and J gave up 3 bases, with 11 bases separating them. CDR3 protein: CASSLRRGDGNTLYF. CDR3 bases read: TGTGCCAGCAGTCTGCGCAGGGGAGATGGAAATACGCTCTAT.